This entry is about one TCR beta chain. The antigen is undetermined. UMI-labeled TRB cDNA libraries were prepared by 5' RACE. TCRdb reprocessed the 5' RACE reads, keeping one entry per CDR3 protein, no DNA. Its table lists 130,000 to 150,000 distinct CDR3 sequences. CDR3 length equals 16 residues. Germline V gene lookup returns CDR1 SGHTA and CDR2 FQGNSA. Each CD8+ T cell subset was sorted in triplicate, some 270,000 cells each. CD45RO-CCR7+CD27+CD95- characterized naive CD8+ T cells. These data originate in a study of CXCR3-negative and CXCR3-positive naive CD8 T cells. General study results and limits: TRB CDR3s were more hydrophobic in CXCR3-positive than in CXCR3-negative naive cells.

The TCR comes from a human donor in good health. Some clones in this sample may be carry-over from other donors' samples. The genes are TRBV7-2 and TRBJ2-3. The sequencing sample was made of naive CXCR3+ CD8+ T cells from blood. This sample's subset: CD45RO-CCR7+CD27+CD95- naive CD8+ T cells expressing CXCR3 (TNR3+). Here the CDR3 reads CASSLGVATLTDTQYF.